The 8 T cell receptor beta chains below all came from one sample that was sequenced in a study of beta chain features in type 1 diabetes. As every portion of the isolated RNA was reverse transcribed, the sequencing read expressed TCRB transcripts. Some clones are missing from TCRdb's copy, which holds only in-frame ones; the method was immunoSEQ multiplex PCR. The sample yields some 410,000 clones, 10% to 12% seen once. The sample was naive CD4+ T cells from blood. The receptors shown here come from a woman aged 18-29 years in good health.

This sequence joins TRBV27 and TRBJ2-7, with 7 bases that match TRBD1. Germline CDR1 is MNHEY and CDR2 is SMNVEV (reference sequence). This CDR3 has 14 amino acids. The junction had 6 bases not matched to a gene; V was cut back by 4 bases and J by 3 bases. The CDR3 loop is CASSSTGTDYEQYV. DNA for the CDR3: TGTGCCAGCAGTTCTACTGGGACAGACTACGAGCAGTACGTC.

CDR3 residues: CSADPSVDTQYF. CDR3 DNA sequence: TGCAGCGCCGACCCCTCTGTGGATACGCAGTATTTT. The rearrangement joins TRBV29-1 to TRBJ2-3; D not certain. V shed 7 bases and J shed 6 bases, with 14 bases lying between them. From germline, CDR1 is SQVTM and CDR2 ANQGSEA. The CDR3 is 12 residues long.

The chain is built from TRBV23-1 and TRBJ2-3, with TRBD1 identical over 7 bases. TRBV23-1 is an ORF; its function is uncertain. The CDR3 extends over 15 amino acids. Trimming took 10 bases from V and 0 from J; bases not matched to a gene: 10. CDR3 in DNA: TGCGCCACCTACAGGGCAGGGGGTAGCACAGATACGCAGTATTTT. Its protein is CATYRAGGSTDTQYF.

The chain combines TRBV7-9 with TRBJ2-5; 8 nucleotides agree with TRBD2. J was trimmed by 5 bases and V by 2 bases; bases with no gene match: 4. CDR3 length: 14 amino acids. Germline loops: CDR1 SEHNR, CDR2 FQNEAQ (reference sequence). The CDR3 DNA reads TGTGCCAGCAGCTTAACTAGCGGTGGGGAGACCCAGTACTTC. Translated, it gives CASSLTSGGETQYF.

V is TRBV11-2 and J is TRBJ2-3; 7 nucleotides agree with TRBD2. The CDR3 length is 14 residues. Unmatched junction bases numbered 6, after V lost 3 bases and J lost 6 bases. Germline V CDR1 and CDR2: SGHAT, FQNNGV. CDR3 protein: CASSFALGGDTQYF. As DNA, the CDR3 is TGTGCCAGCAGCTTCGCGCTGGGAGGGGATACGCAGTATTTT.

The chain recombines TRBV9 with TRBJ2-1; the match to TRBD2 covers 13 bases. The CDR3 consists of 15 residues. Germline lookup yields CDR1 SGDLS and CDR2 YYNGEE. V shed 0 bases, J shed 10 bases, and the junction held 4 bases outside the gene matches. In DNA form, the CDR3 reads TGTGCCAGCAGCGTAGGGACTAGCGGGGGTCAAGAGCAGTTCTTC. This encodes CASSVGTSGGQEQFF.

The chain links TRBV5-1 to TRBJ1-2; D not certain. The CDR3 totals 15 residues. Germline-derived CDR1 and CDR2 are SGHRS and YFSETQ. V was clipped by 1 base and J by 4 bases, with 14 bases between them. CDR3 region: CASSLLWGSGYGYTF. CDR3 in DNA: TGCGCCAGCAGCTTGTTGTGGGGTAGCGGCTATGGCTACACCTTC. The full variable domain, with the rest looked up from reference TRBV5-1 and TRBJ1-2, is KAGVTQTPRYLIKTRGQQVTLSCSPISGHRSVSWYQQTPGQGLQFLFEYFSETQRNKGNFPGRFSGRQFSNSRSEMNVSTLELGDSALYLCASSLLWGSGYGYTFGSGTRLTVV.

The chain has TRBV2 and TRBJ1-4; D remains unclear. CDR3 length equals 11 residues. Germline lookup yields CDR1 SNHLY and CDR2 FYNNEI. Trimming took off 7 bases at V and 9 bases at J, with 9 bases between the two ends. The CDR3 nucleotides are TGTGCCAGCAATCTGGTTAAAAAACTGTTTTTT. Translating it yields CASNLVKKLFF.